This section outlines one T cell receptor (beta chain) sequence together with its context. Its antigen is undetermined. The sample comes from a study of T cell responses to AZD1222 COVID-19 vaccine. Study overall: Second-dose intervals near 4 or 12 weeks were combined. Study-level results: The donors showed a predominance of white British ancestry and of females, with possible underestimation of clonal diversity. Baseline serology detected seropositivity in only a handful of AZD1222 recipients.

Sequenced by immunoSEQ multiplex PCR; TCRdb stores in-frame clones only, minus some. The table shows some 110,000 clones, with more than 80% occurring only once. Trimming at V came to 10 bases and at J to 1 base, leaving 10 bases not matched to a gene. The CDR3 totals 15 residues. Germline values: CDR1 SGHVS, CDR2 FNYEAQ. The source was peripheral blood, collected on day 0 of AZD1222 vaccination. The sequence was obtained from an adult in good health. This rearrangement joins TRBV7-6 to TRBJ2-3; 8 bases map to TRBD2. CDR3: CATAKAGGRTDTQYF. The DNA of the CDR3 is TGTGCCACCGCAAAGGCGGGAGGACGCACAGATACGCAGTATTTT.